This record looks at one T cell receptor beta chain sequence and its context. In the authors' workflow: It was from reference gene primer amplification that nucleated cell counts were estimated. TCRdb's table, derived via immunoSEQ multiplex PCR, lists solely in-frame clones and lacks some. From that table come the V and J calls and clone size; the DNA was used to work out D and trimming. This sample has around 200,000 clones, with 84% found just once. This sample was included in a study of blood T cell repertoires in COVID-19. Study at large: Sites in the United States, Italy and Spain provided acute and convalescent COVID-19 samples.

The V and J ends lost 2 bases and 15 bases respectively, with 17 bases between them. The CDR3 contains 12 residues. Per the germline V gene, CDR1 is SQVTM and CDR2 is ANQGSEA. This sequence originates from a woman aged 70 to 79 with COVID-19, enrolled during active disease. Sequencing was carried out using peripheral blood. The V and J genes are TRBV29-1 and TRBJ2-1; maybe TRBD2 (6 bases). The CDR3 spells CSVERSDWGLFF. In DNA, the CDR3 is TGCAGCGTTGAACGCTCGGATTGGGGACTGTTCTTC.